This T cell receptor (beta chain) derives from a study of cytomegalovirus exposure and HLA in healthy donors. The PCR contained 60 Vbeta and 13 Jbeta primers. Some clones are missing from TCRdb's copy, which holds only in-frame ones; the method was immunoSEQ multiplex PCR. The sample has around 190,000 clones, roughly 10% seen once. This clone is a singleton in its sample. CDR1 ENHRY and CDR2 SYGVKD come from the germline V gene. CDR3 length: 14 amino acids. Germline trimming cut 6 bases from V and 11 bases from J; bases unmatched to any gene: 9. This receptor was identified in a woman between 25 and 40 years old in good health and CMV-seropositive. What was sequenced was PBMCs. The chain has TRBV10-3 and TRBJ2-5; 13 positions agree with TRBD2. Written as DNA, the CDR3 is TGTGCCATCAGAGGCGGACTAGCGGGAGATGGGCAGTACTTC. Translation: CAIRGGLAGDGQYF.